A selection of T cell receptor beta chains follows, all from one sample in a study of T cell responses to AZD1222 COVID-19 vaccine. Method: immunoSEQ multiplex PCR; TCRdb's copy keeps in-frame clones and lacks some. The sample consists of roughly 140,000 clones, 88% of them appearing once. The sequenced sample was peripheral blood, obtained after recovery from COVID-19. Source of these receptors: an adult who had recovered from COVID-19. CDR3s include the opening cysteine and the closing phenylalanine or tryptophan. Each record gives: V gene, clone size, J gene, D gene, CDR3 protein, CDR3 DNA. The D gene is left open where the match is weak. Not all rows give a size; the values are once, few, many and, for expanded clones, a class.

TRBV15	-	TRBJ2-3	TRBD1	CATSRGDRSNTQYF	TGTGCCACCAGCAGAGGGGACAGGTCAAATACGCAGTATTTT
TRBV6-5	-	TRBJ2-7	TRBD2	CASRTGLAGGGEQYF	TGTGCCAGCAGGACGGGACTAGCGGGAGGCGGCGAGCAGTACTTC
TRBV11-3	-	TRBJ2-5	TRBD1	CASSKGQGNPLRETQYF	TGTGCCAGCAGTAAGGGACAGGGTAACCCACTAAGGGAGACCCAGTACTTC
TRBV10-3	-	TRBJ2-1	-	CAISESNRRDEQFF	TGTGCCATCAGTGAGTCGAACAGAAGGGATGAGCAGTTCTTC
TRBV18	-	TRBJ2-7	-	CASSPPSTANEQYF	TGTGCCAGCTCACCACCGAGTACAGCCAACGAGCAGTACTTC
TRBV12-5	once	TRBJ1-1	-	CASGFRLNTEAFF	TGTGCTAGTGGTTTCAGACTGAACACTGAAGCTTTCTTT
TRBV5-6	-	TRBJ1-6	TRBD1	CASSLTGQGSSPLHF	TGTGCCAGCAGCTTGACCGGACAGGGATCATCACCCCTCCACTTT
TRBV6-5	-	TRBJ2-1	-	CASMDSGSYNEQFF	TGTGCCAGCATGGACAGTGGCTCCTACAATGAGCAGTTCTTC
TRBV9	-	TRBJ1-3	TRBD1	CASSVSGTGRSGNTIYF	TGTGCCAGCAGCGTATCCGGGACAGGACGCTCTGGAAACACCATATATTTT
TRBV7-8	-	TRBJ1-1	TRBD1	CASSPLTGVGTEAFF	TGTGCCAGCAGCCCTCTGACAGGGGTGGGCACTGAAGCTTTCTTT
TRBV7-2	-	TRBJ1-5	-	CASSLGKGGGGQPQHF	TGTGCCAGCAGCTTAGGAAAAGGTGGAGGGGGTCAGCCCCAGCATTTT
TRBV7-2	once	TRBJ2-1	TRBD2	CASFTSGGANNEQFF	TGTGCCAGCTTCACGAGCGGGGGGGCCAACAATGAGCAGTTCTTC
TRBV5-1	-	TRBJ2-7	-	CASSSGRGRSSSYEQYF	TGCGCCAGCAGCTCGGGGAGAGGACGGTCGAGCTCCTACGAGCAGTACTTC
TRBV29-1	-	TRBJ2-4	-	CSVERPLSAKNIQYF	TGCAGCGTTGAAAGGCCGCTATCGGCCAAAAACATTCAGTACTTC
TRBV7-2	-	TRBJ2-5	TRBD1	CASTRTGGETQYF	TGTGCCAGCACCAGGACAGGGGGAGAGACCCAGTACTTC
TRBV6-5	-	TRBJ1-5	TRBD1	CASRGQGNNQPQHF	TGTGCCAGCAGGGGACAGGGAAATAATCAGCCCCAGCATTTT
TRBV10-3	once	TRBJ2-5	-	CAIRGHRDGGQETQYF	TGTGCCATCAGGGGCCACCGGGACGGAGGCCAAGAGACCCAGTACTTC
TRBV6-1	-	TRBJ2-1	-	CASSEVSKGLNEQFF	TGTGCCAGCAGTGAAGTTTCTAAGGGATTGAATGAGCAGTTCTTC
TRBV12-5	-	TRBJ2-1	-	CASVVARDEQFF	TGTGCTAGTGTAGTAGCGCGCGATGAGCAGTTCTTC
TRBV19	few	TRBJ2-5	-	CASSTGGWETQYF	TGTGCCAGTAGTACAGGCGGGTGGGAGACCCAGTACTTC
TRBV28	few	TRBJ2-7	-	CASSLTAYEQYF	TGTGCCAGCAGTCTTACAGCCTACGAGCAGTACTTC
TRBV2	-	TRBJ1-1	-	CASRSQSNTEAFF	TGTGCCAGCAGGAGTCAATCGAACACTGAAGCTTTCTTT
TRBV28	-	TRBJ2-7	TRBD2	CASSLWASGSSYEQYF	TGTGCCAGCAGTTTATGGGCTAGCGGGAGCTCCTACGAGCAGTACTTC
TRBV7-9	-	TRBJ1-4	TRBD1	CASSPQGGEKLFF	TGTGCCAGCAGCCCTCAGGGGGGGGAAAAACTGTTTTTT
TRBV2	-	TRBJ2-7	-	CASSPEGAYEQYF	TGTGCCAGCAGCCCTGAGGGGGCCTACGAGCAGTACTTC
TRBV9	-	TRBJ2-1	-	CASSVDSGRYNEQFF	TGTGCCAGCAGCGTAGACAGTGGGCGATACAATGAGCAGTTCTTC
TRBV11-2	once	TRBJ1-5	-	CASSLGPSNQPQHF	TGTGCCAGCAGCTTAGGACCGAGCAATCAGCCCCAGCATTTT
TRBV12-3/TRBV12-4	-	TRBJ1-5	-	CASSLDPGQPQHF	TGTGCCAGCAGTTTAGATCCCGGACAGCCCCAGCATTTT
TRBV23-1	few	TRBJ1-3	TRBD1	CASSQQGENTIYF	TGCGCCAGCAGTCAACAGGGGGAAAACACCATATATTTT
TRBV4-3	-	TRBJ2-7	TRBD2	CASSPSGTSGVSYEQYF	TGCGCCAGCAGCCCGTCCGGGACTAGCGGGGTCTCCTACGAGCAGTACTTC
TRBV9	-	TRBJ1-1	-	CASSVDGPGVRTEAFF	TGTGCCAGCAGCGTAGACGGTCCAGGGGTACGCACTGAAGCTTTCTTT
TRBV5-1	once	TRBJ1-4	TRBD1	CASKRTGEVANEKLFF	TGCGCCAGCAAACGGACAGGGGAAGTCGCTAATGAAAAACTGTTTTTT
TRBV5-6	few	TRBJ2-3	-	CASSPLTGADTQYF	TGTGCCAGCAGCCCGTTGACAGGTGCAGATACGCAGTATTTT
TRBV5-8	-	TRBJ2-1	-	CASSLGRSSYNEQFF	TGTGCCAGCAGCTTGGGGAGGAGCTCCTACAATGAGCAGTTCTTC
TRBV5-4	-	TRBJ1-1	-	CASRLAGADTEAFF	TGTGCCAGCAGACTCGCAGGGGCAGATACTGAAGCTTTCTTT
TRBV3-1/TRBV3-2	-	TRBJ2-5	TRBD1	CASSQVIRTGQETQYF	TGTGCCAGCAGCCAAGTTATCCGGACAGGACAAGAGACCCAGTACTTC
TRBV4-3	few	TRBJ1-2	-	CASSQGGSSYGYTF	TGCGCCAGCAGCCAAGGAGGGTCTAGCTATGGCTACACCTTC
TRBV16	few	TRBJ1-2	-	CASSQSSHAYGYTF	TGTGCCAGCAGCCAATCTTCCCACGCCTATGGCTACACCTTC
TRBV18	-	TRBJ2-1	TRBD2	CASSPSGLAGIEQFF	TGTGCCAGCTCACCCTCGGGACTAGCGGGAATAGAGCAGTTCTTC
TRBV12-3/TRBV12-4	-	TRBJ1-2	-	CASSGRKNYGYTF	TGTGCCAGCAGTGGCCGGAAAAACTATGGCTACACCTTC
TRBV6-2/TRBV6-3	-	TRBJ2-3	TRBD2	CASSWRTSGDTQYF	TGTGCCAGCAGTTGGCGGACTAGCGGGGATACGCAGTATTTT
TRBV12-3/TRBV12-4	-	TRBJ2-7	-	CASSPFSAYEQYF	TGTGCCAGCAGCCCCTTTAGCGCCTACGAGCAGTACTTC